These 18 T cell receptor beta chains were all obtained from the same sample, sequenced in a study of T cells in localized non-small cell lung cancer. TCRdb's copy holds only in-frame clones and misses some; the assay was immunoSEQ multiplex PCR. Counted here are over 70,000 clones, roughly 91% occurring once; the ten biggest clones make up over 3.5%. The sample was PBMCs, taken before any cancer treatment. These receptors came from a woman aged 35 to 69 with stage II squamous cell lung carcinoma.

V and J are TRBV27 and TRBJ1-6, with TRBD1 matching 7 bases. The V and J ends lost 7 bases and 7 bases, in that order; junction bases with no gene match: 19. The germline V gene has CDR1 MNHEY and CDR2 SMNVEV (reference sequence). The CDR3 contains 18 residues. CDR3 nucleotide sequence: TGTGCCAGCACCCCGTTTAGAGTCGAGACAGGGAAAAATTCACCCCTCCACTTT. Translation gives CASTPFRVETGKNSPLHF.

The genes are TRBV6-5 and TRBJ1-3, with D hard to call. V shed 2 bases and J shed 0 bases, with 11 bases lying between them. This CDR3 has 16 residues. CDR1 is MNHEY, CDR2 SVGAGI, per germline. DNA for the CDR3: TGTGCCAGCAGTTACGGCAGGTTGAGCTCTGGAAACACCATATATTTT. Residues: CASSYGRLSSGNTIYF.

The gene calls are TRBV11-2 and TRBJ1-4; possible D gene TRBD1, 5 bases. V was pared by 5 bases and J by 0 bases, with 10 bases between. CDR1 SGHAT and CDR2 FQNNGV come from the germline V gene. The CDR3 is 15 amino acids. The CDR3 protein is CASSAGTATNEKLFF. The CDR3 DNA sequence: TGTGCCAGCAGCGCCGGGACGGCAACTAATGAAAAACTGTTTTTT.

The chain links TRBV7-8 to TRBJ2-7; TRBD2 agrees at 8 bases. The germline V gene encodes CDR1 SGHVS and CDR2 FQNEAQ. The CDR3 has 14 residues. The V gene end was trimmed by 1 base and the J gene end by 6 bases; junction bases not matched to a gene: 5. DNA of the CDR3: TGTGCCAGCAGCTTAGAAGGGACTAGGGGCGAGCAGTACTTC. This codes for CASSLEGTRGEQYF. The entire variable domain, with the rest obtained from reference TRBV7-8 and TRBJ2-7, is as follows: GAGVSQSPRYKVAKRGQDVALRCDPISGHVSLFWYQQALGQGPEFLTYFQNEAQLDKSGLPSDRFFAERPEGSVSTLKIQRTQQEDSAVYLCASSLEGTRGEQYFGPGTRLTVT.

The J gene is TRBJ2-7, the V gene TRBV10-2; TRBD2 matches 7 bases. This CDR3 contains 14 residues. Germline assignment: CDR1 WSHSY and CDR2 SAAADI. Trimming at V came to 4 bases and at J to 2 bases, leaving 5 bases not matched to a gene. This CDR3 is CASSVLAPTYEQYF. For the CDR3, the DNA is TGCGCCAGCAGTGTACTAGCGCCCACCTACGAGCAGTACTTC.

This clone was found once. The chain employs TRBV29-1 and TRBJ2-1; D ambiguous. Per the germline V gene, CDR1 is SQVTM and CDR2 is ANQGSEA. The germline V and J ends were trimmed by 4 bases and 2 bases, with 12 bases remaining between them. The CDR3 totals 14 residues. The CDR3 nucleotides read TGCAGCGTTGCATTTGGGAAAACCTACAATGAGCAGTTCTTC. Translated, it gives CSVAFGKTYNEQFF.

The gene calls are TRBV5-1 and TRBJ2-3; TRBD1 is a possible D gene (8 bases). The CDR3 consists of 17 residues. Germline V gene lookup returns CDR1 SGHRS and CDR2 YFSETQ. Trimming left V 3 bases short and J 4 bases short, with 21 bases between. The CDR3 bases are TGCGCCAGCAGCTCCGGATTACGGACAGGGAGGGCAGATACGCAGTATTTT. This sequence encodes CASSSGLRTGRADTQYF. Based on the CDR3 plus reference TRBV5-1 and TRBJ2-3, the full variable domain is KAGVTQTPRYLIKTRGQQVTLSCSPISGHRSVSWYQQTPGQGLQFLFEYFSETQRNKGNFPGRFSGRQFSNSRSEMNVSTLELGDSALYLCASSSGLRTGRADTQYFGPGTRLTVL.

The CDR3 bases are TGTGCCTGGAGTGGAACAGCGGGCCAAGAGACCCAGTACTTC. Its protein is CAWSGTAGQETQYF. The chain carries TRBV30 and TRBJ2-5, with D maybe TRBD2 (6 bases). The V and J ends lost 1 base and 1 base respectively, with 10 bases between them. This CDR3 region has 14 residues. Germline V gene sequence: CDR1 GTSNPN, CDR2 SVGIG (reference sequence).

There are a few counts of this clone. This sequence joins TRBV7-6 and TRBJ2-3; a possible D gene is TRBD2 (5 bases). Trimming cost V 5 bases and J 3 bases, with 9 bases left between them. Looked up from germline, CDR1 is SGHVS and CDR2 is FNYEAQ. The CDR3 extends over 13 amino acids. As DNA, the CDR3 is TGTGCCAGCAGCCCGGGAAAGACAGATACGCAGTATTTT. Residues: CASSPGKTDTQYF.

This clone has only one observation. The chain's CDR3 is CASSPPGPRFNYGYTF. CDR3 DNA sequence: TGTGCCAGCAGCCCACCTGGACCGCGATTTAACTATGGCTACACCTTC. V and J are TRBV5-4 and TRBJ1-2; no reliable D call. The CDR3 covers 16 residues. V was cut by 4 bases and J by 1 base, with 17 bases left in between. The germline gives CDR1 SGHNT, CDR2 YYREEE (reference sequence).

This clone has only one observation. The V call is TRBV4-1, the J call TRBJ1-1; TRBD1 matches at 8 bases. Germline CDR1 is MGHRA and CDR2 is YSYEKL. Trimming cost V 1 base and J 12 bases; bases outside gene matches: 16. The CDR3 covers 16 residues. This CDR3 is CASSQGIISDRVRPFF. The CDR3 region has the DNA TGCGCCAGCAGCCAAGGGATTATCTCGGACAGGGTGAGACCTTTCTTT.

The gene calls are TRBV18 and TRBJ2-5; D unresolved. Germline CDR1 is KGHSH and CDR2 is LQKENI. The CDR3 has 14 residues. Trimming took off 0 bases at V and 2 bases at J, with 7 bases between the two ends. DNA for the CDR3: TGTGCCAGCTCACCACCGAACACACAAGAGACCCAGTACTTC. Translation gives CASSPPNTQETQYF.

The genes are TRBV7-9 and TRBJ1-5, with D perhaps matching TRBD1 (5 bases). The CDR3 is 13 amino acids. V lost 5 bases, J lost 3 bases, and 8 bases lay in between. Germline assignment: CDR1 SEHNR and CDR2 FQNEAQ (reference sequence). In DNA form, the CDR3 reads TGTGCCAGCAGCGTGGGGCCCAATCAGCCCCAGCATTTT. It translates to CASSVGPNQPQHF.

The chain joins TRBV5-5 to TRBJ2-7; 11 bases are shared with TRBD2. Trimming removed 4 bases from V and 7 bases from J; junction bases left unmatched: 7. This CDR3 is 14 amino acids long. Germline V gene lookup returns CDR1 SGHKS and CDR2 YYEKEE (reference sequence). The CDR3: CASSKTSGAWEQYF. The CDR3 DNA follows: TGTGCCAGCAGCAAGACTAGCGGGGCGTGGGAGCAGTACTTC.

The rearrangement uses TRBV7-9 and TRBJ1-4, with TRBD1 matching 7 bases. The J segment lost 4 bases and the V segment lost 8 bases, leaving 7 bases of the junction unmatched. CDR1 and CDR2 (germline): SEHNR, FQNEAQ (reference sequence). CDR3 size: 14 residues. For the CDR3, the DNA is TGTGCCAGCGGGACGACAGGGTTTAATGAAAAACTGTTTTTT. Encoded protein: CASGTTGFNEKLFF.

This clone has just one count. The chain couples TRBV7-2 to TRBJ2-5, with D maybe TRBD1 (6 bases). Germline CDR1 reads SGHTA; CDR2 reads FQGNSA. V was pared by 2 bases and J by 4 bases, with 17 bases between. This CDR3 has 16 amino acids. CDR3 sequence: CASSLSRQALIETQYF. In DNA form, the CDR3 reads TGTGCCAGCAGCTTATCCCGACAGGCCCTGATAGAGACCCAGTACTTC.

The rearrangement links TRBV5-4 to TRBJ1-2; D uncertain. Trimming shortened V by 3 bases and J by 4 bases, and 25 bases separated the two germline ends. Germline V gene lookup returns CDR1 SGHNT and CDR2 YYREEE (reference sequence). This CDR3 has 18 residues. The CDR3 loop reads CASSSDRSHHLPLYGYTF. DNA for the CDR3: TGTGCCAGCAGCTCAGACCGCAGCCACCACCTCCCCCTCTATGGCTACACCTTC. The whole variable domain, filled in from reference TRBV5-4 and TRBJ1-2, reads ETGVTQSPTHLIKTRGQQVTLRCSSQSGHNTVSWYQQALGQGPQFIFQYYREEENGRGNFPPRFSGLQFPNYSSELNVNALELDDSALYLCASSSDRSHHLPLYGYTFGSGTRLTVV.

CDR3: CATQGTAYGYTF. The CDR3 DNA sequence: TGTGCCACCCAAGGGACAGCGTATGGCTACACCTTC. The V and J genes are TRBV15 and TRBJ1-2; 7 nucleotides align to TRBD1. The V segment lost 8 bases and the J segment 5 bases; nucleotides outside the gene matches: 5. CDR3 length: 12 residues. Looked up from germline, CDR1 is LNHNV and CDR2 is YYDKDF (reference sequence).